This is a list of T cell receptor beta chains from one sample in a study of molecular identifiers for immune sequencing clone quantification. TCRdb analysed the PCR reads with MiXCR anew, one entry per CDR3 protein. The sample shows about 63,000 distinct CDR3 sequences, under 20% of them seen only once. Material for sequencing was naive CD8+ T cells from blood, with Jurkat cell RNA spiked in. The receptors derive from a human donor in good health. Some libraries in this study had Jurkat cell RNA spiked in. The CDR3 runs from the conserved cysteine through the conserved F or W. D genes are given only for firm matches. Size tells how often a clone was seen (once, few, many) or the class of an expanded clone, and some rows leave it out.

j_gene: TRBJ2-7
d_gene: .
v_gene: TRBV24-1
abundance: many
CDR3aa: CATSDPATGPSSYEQYF
CDR3nt: TGTGCCACCAGTGATCCCGCAACTGGACCGAGCTCCTACGAGCAGTACTTC

j_gene: TRBJ1-1
d_gene: TRBD1
v_gene: TRBV3-1
abundance: many
CDR3aa: CASSQAQGVNTEAFF
CDR3nt: TGTGCCAGCAGCCAGGCCCAGGGGGTGAACACTGAAGCTTTCTTT

j_gene: TRBJ1-5
d_gene: .
v_gene: TRBV2
abundance: .
CDR3aa: CASSERQASHPQHF
CDR3nt: TGTGCCAGCAGTGAACGGCAGGCGAGTCATCCCCAGCATTTT

j_gene: TRBJ2-3
d_gene: TRBD2
v_gene: TRBV6-6
abundance: many
CDR3aa: CASSYLRYSGLGAISSTDTQYF
CDR3nt: TGTGCCAGCAGTTACCTGCGGTATTCTGGACTAGGAGCTATCTCTAGCACAGATACGCAGTATTTT

j_gene: TRBJ2-2
d_gene: .
v_gene: TRBV7-7
abundance: .
CDR3aa: CASSPNRQLNTGGLFF
CDR3nt: TGTGCCAGCAGCCCGAATAGACAGCTTAACACCGGGGGGCTGTTTTTT

j_gene: TRBJ2-1
d_gene: TRBD2
v_gene: TRBV6-1
abundance: few
CDR3aa: CASSEAGTNSYNEQFF
CDR3nt: TGTGCCAGCAGTGAAGCCGGGACTAACTCCTACAATGAGCAGTTCTTC

j_gene: TRBJ2-7
d_gene: TRBD1
v_gene: TRBV30
abundance: many
CDR3aa: CARRDSYEQYF
CDR3nt: TGTGCCCGCAGGGACAGCTACGAGCAGTACTTC

j_gene: TRBJ2-3
d_gene: .
v_gene: TRBV28
abundance: many
CDR3aa: CASTSPRDTQYF
CDR3nt: TGTGCCAGCACGTCCCCCAGGGATACGCAGTATTTT

j_gene: TRBJ2-2
d_gene: .
v_gene: TRBV11-2
abundance: .
CDR3aa: CASSLLAENTGELFF
CDR3nt: TGTGCCAGCAGCCTTTTAGCGGAGAACACCGGGGAGCTGTTTTTT

j_gene: TRBJ2-3
d_gene: .
v_gene: TRBV7-6
abundance: many
CDR3aa: CASSLTRTAHTDTQYF
CDR3nt: TGTGCCAGCAGCTTAACTCGGACCGCCCACACAGATACGCAGTATTTT

j_gene: TRBJ1-2
d_gene: .
v_gene: TRBV30
abundance: many
CDR3aa: CAWSPPDIDYGYTF
CDR3nt: TGTGCCTGGAGTCCTCCCGACATTGACTATGGCTACACCTTC

j_gene: TRBJ2-1
d_gene: .
v_gene: TRBV24-1
abundance: many
CDR3aa: CATRASLYNEQFF
CDR3nt: TGTGCCACCAGGGCCAGCCTATACAATGAGCAGTTCTTC

j_gene: TRBJ2-7
d_gene: TRBD1
v_gene: TRBV4-3
abundance: many
CDR3aa: CASSQGRTGSSYEQYF
CDR3nt: TGCGCCAGCAGCCAGGGGCGGACAGGGAGCTCCTACGAGCAGTACTTC

j_gene: TRBJ2-7
d_gene: .
v_gene: TRBV4-2
abundance: many
CDR3aa: CASSQEGEGGRSYEQYF
CDR3nt: TGTGCCAGCAGCCAAGAAGGGGAAGGGGGACGCTCCTACGAGCAGTACTTC

j_gene: TRBJ2-6
d_gene: TRBD2
v_gene: TRBV19
abundance: few
CDR3aa: CASSIPSGNGANVLTF
CDR3nt: TGTGCCAGTAGTATACCTAGCGGGAACGGGGCCAACGTCCTGACTTTC

j_gene: TRBJ2-5
d_gene: .
v_gene: TRBV6-2/TRBV6-3
abundance: .
CDR3aa: CASGRTDIQETQYF
CDR3nt: TGTGCCAGCGGTAGAACTGACATCCAAGAGACCCAGTACTTC

j_gene: TRBJ2-1
d_gene: TRBD2
v_gene: TRBV20-1
abundance: few
CDR3aa: CSASKLAGVIDEQFF
CDR3nt: TGCAGTGCTTCAAAACTAGCGGGAGTGATCGATGAGCAGTTCTTC

j_gene: TRBJ2-1
d_gene: .
v_gene: TRBV14
abundance: few
CDR3aa: CASSQESAAALQSYNEQFF
CDR3nt: TGTGCCAGCAGCCAAGAATCGGCAGCGGCACTCCAATCCTACAATGAGCAGTTCTTC

j_gene: TRBJ1-6
d_gene: .
v_gene: TRBV5-6
abundance: .
CDR3aa: CASSPRTRGSPLHF
CDR3nt: TGTGCCAGCAGCCCGCGTACGCGGGGGTCACCCCTCCACTTT

j_gene: TRBJ2-7
d_gene: TRBD1
v_gene: TRBV6-5
abundance: .
CDR3aa: CASSYSDRAPYEQYF
CDR3nt: TGTGCCAGCAGTTACTCGGACAGGGCCCCCTACGAGCAGTACTTC

j_gene: TRBJ2-3
d_gene: TRBD2
v_gene: TRBV20-1
abundance: many
CDR3aa: CSARGYLAGGGQYF
CDR3nt: TGCAGTGCTAGAGGCTATCTAGCGGGAGGGGGGCAGTATTTT

j_gene: TRBJ2-7
d_gene: TRBD2
v_gene: TRBV30
abundance: many
CDR3aa: CAWTSGAGGPYEQYF
CDR3nt: TGTGCCTGGACCTCGGGAGCGGGAGGGCCATACGAGCAGTACTTC

j_gene: TRBJ2-2
d_gene: .
v_gene: TRBV7-9
abundance: many
CDR3aa: CASRAQNTGELFF
CDR3nt: TGTGCCAGCCGAGCGCAGAACACCGGGGAGCTGTTTTTT

j_gene: TRBJ1-5
d_gene: .
v_gene: TRBV19
abundance: many
CDR3aa: CASSIWGNQPQHF
CDR3nt: TGTGCCAGTAGTATCTGGGGGAATCAGCCCCAGCATTTT

j_gene: TRBJ1-5
d_gene: .
v_gene: TRBV3-1
abundance: few
CDR3aa: CASSQDRDGNQPQHF
CDR3nt: TGTGCCAGCAGCCAAGATCGGGATGGGAATCAGCCCCAGCATTTT

j_gene: TRBJ1-2
d_gene: .
v_gene: TRBV25-1
abundance: many
CDR3aa: CASSVTFNYGYTF
CDR3nt: TGTGCCAGCAGTGTCACTTTTAACTATGGCTACACCTTC

j_gene: TRBJ2-7
d_gene: .
v_gene: TRBV27
abundance: .
CDR3aa: CASRGTSTYEQYF
CDR3nt: TGTGCCAGCAGGGGTACTAGTACCTACGAGCAGTACTTC

j_gene: TRBJ2-2
d_gene: TRBD2
v_gene: TRBV27
abundance: few
CDR3aa: CASKVAGPGELFF
CDR3nt: TGTGCCAGCAAGGTAGCGGGGCCCGGGGAGCTGTTTTTT

j_gene: TRBJ2-1
d_gene: .
v_gene: TRBV28
abundance: once
CDR3aa: CASSFSGGNNEQFF
CDR3nt: TGTGCCAGCAGTTTTAGCGGAGGAAACAATGAGCAGTTCTTC

j_gene: TRBJ2-1
d_gene: TRBD2
v_gene: TRBV20-1
abundance: many
CDR3aa: CSASLSGIYNEQFF
CDR3nt: TGCAGTGCATCGTTGAGCGGGATCTACAATGAGCAGTTCTTC

j_gene: TRBJ1-1
d_gene: .
v_gene: TRBV4-3
abundance: many
CDR3aa: CASSQDRVAEAFF
CDR3nt: TGCGCCAGCAGCCAAGATAGGGTTGCTGAAGCTTTCTTT

j_gene: TRBJ2-1
d_gene: TRBD2
v_gene: TRBV6-6
abundance: .
CDR3aa: CASRVAGARDEQSF
CDR3nt: TGTGCCAGCAGAGTAGCGGGAGCGCGGGATGAGCAGTCCTTC

j_gene: TRBJ2-3
d_gene: TRBD1
v_gene: TRBV7-6
abundance: many
CDR3aa: CASSLAGTGVLTDTQYF
CDR3nt: TGTGCCAGCAGCTTAGCAGGGACAGGGGTCCTCACAGATACGCAGTATTTT